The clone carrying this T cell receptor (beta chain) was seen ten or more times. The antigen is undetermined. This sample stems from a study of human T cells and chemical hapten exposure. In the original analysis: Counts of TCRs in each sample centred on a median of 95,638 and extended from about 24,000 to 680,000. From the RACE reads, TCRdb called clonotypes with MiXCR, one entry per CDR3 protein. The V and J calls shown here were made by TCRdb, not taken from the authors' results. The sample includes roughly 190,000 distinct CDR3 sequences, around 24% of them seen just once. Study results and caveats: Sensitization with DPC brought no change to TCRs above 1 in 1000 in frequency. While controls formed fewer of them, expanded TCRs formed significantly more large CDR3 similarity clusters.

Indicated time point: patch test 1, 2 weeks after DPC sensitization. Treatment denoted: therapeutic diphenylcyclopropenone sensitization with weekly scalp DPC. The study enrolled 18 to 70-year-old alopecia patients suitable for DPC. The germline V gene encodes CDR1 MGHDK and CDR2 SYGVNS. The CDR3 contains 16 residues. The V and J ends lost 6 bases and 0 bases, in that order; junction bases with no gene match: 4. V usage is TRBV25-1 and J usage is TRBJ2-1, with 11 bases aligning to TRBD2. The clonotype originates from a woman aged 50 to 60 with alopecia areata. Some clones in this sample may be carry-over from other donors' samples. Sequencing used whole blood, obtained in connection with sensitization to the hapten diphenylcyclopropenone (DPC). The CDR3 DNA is TGTGCCAGCAGGACTAGCGGGGCCCCCTCCTACAATGAGCAGTTCTTC. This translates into CASRTSGAPSYNEQFF.